This T cell receptor beta chain came from a study of response to subunit inactivated influenza vaccine. Findings and caveats of the study: New T cells are recruited in small numbers by each seasonal influenza vaccination, according to the authors' suggestion.

One entry per CDR3 protein, called by TCRdb with MiXCR from the RT-PCR reads. Here the sample spans more than 450,000 distinct CDR3 sequences, approximately 7.7% being singletons. At least ten counts were recorded for this clonotype. What it binds is not known. The CDR3 consists of 15 residues. Trimming stripped 6 bases from V and 5 bases from J, with 16 bases between. The material was PBMCs from blood, obtained less than 25 months after vaccination. This sequence originates from a man aged 50-75 years who received an inactivated influenza vaccine. This rearrangement joins TRBV12-3 or TRBV12-4 to TRBJ2-2; D ambiguous. CDR3 DNA sequence: TGTGCCAGCAGCCCTGGAACGGCGGCGACCGGGGAGCTGTTTTTT. Its protein is CASSPGTAATGELFF.